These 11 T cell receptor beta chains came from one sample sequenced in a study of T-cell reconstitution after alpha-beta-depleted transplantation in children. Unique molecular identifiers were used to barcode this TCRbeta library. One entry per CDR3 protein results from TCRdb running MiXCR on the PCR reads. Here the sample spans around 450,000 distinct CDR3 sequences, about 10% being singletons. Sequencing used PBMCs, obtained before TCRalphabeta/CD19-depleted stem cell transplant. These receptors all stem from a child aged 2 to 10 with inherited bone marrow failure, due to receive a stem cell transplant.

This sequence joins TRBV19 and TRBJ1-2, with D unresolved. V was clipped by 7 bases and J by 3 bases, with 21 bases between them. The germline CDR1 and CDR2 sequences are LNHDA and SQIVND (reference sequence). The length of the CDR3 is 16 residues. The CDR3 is CASNLDTSTPYYGYTF. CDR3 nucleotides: TGTGCCAGTAACCTCGACACGTCCACCCCCTACTATGGCTACACCTTC.

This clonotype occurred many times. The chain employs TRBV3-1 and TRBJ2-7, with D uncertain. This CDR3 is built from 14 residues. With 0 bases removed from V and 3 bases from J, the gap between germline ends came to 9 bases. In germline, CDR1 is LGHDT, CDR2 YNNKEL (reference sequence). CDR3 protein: CASSQDGLFYEQYF. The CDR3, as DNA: TGTGCCAGCAGCCAAGATGGCCTGTTCTACGAGCAGTACTTC.

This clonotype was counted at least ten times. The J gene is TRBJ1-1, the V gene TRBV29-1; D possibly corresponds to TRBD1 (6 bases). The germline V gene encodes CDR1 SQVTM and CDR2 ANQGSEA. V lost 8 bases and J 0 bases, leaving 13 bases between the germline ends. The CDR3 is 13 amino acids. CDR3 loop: CSTHQGLNTEAFF. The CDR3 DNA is TGCAGCACTCATCAGGGGCTGAACACTGAAGCTTTCTTT.

CDR3 protein: CASSVRTGGIDEQFF. Here the CDR3 DNA reads TGTGCCAGCAGTGTTCGGACAGGGGGCATCGATGAGCAGTTCTTC. V usage is TRBV2 and J usage is TRBJ2-1, with TRBD1 matching 11 bases. The V gene's germline CDR1 is SNHLY and CDR2 FYNNEI. Unmatched junction bases numbered 7, after V lost 4 bases and J lost 8 bases. This CDR3 is 15 amino acids long.

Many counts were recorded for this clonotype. CDR3 coding DNA: TGTGCCAGCAGTTTCCGACAGCCCCCTTACAATGAGCAGTTCTTC. Protein sequence: CASSFRQPPYNEQFF. This rearrangement joins TRBV28 to TRBJ2-1; weak D call: TRBD1 (5 bases). In germline, CDR1 is MDHEN, CDR2 SYDVKM. CDR3 length: 15 residues. V lost 3 bases and J 4 bases, leaving 13 bases between the germline ends.

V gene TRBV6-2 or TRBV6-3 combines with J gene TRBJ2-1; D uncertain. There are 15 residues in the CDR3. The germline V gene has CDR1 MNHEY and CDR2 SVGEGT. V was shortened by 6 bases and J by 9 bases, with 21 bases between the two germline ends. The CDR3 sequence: CASSLVAQPGREQFF. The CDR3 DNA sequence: TGTGCCAGCAGCCTTGTAGCCCAGCCAGGCCGTGAGCAGTTCTTC.

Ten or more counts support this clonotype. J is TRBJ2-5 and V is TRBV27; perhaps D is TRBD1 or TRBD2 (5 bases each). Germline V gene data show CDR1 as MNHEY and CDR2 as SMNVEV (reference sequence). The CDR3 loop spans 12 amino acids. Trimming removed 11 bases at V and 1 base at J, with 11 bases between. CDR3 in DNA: TGTGCCGGGGGTAGGACCCAAGAGACCCAGTACTTC. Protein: CAGGRTQETQYF.

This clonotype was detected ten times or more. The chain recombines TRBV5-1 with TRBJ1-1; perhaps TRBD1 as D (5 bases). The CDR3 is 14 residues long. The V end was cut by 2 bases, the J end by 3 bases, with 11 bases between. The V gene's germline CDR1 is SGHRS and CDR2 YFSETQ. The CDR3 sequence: CASSFAGMDTEAFF. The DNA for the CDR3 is TGCGCCAGCAGCTTTGCAGGGATGGACACTGAAGCTTTCTTT.

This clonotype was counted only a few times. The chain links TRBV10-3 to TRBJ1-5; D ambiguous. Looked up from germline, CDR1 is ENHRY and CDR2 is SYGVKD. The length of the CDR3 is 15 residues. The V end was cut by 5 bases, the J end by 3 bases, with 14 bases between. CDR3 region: CAISSSGSSNQPQHF. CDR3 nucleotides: TGTGCCATCAGTTCGTCCGGGAGCTCCAATCAGCCCCAGCATTTT.

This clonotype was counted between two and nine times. DNA for the CDR3: TGCGCCAGCAGCTTGGAGGACAGCCTATACTCTGGAAACACCATATATTTT. Translated: CASSLEDSLYSGNTIYF. The J gene is TRBJ1-3, the V gene TRBV5-1, with D tentatively TRBD1 (6 bases). The CDR3 runs to 17 residues. The germline gives CDR1 SGHRS, CDR2 YFSETQ. Trimming left V 0 bases short and J 0 bases short, with 13 bases between.

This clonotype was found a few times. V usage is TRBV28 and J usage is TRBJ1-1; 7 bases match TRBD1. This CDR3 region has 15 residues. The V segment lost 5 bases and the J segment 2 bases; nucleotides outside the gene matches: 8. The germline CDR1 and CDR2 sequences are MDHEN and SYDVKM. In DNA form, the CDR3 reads TGTGCCAGCAGTGCCCCCGACAGGGATAACACTGAAGCTTTCTTT. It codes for CASSAPDRDNTEAFF. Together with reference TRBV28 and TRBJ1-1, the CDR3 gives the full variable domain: DVKVTQSSRYLVKRTGEKVFLECVQDMDHENMFWYRQDPGLGLRLIYFSYDVKMKEKGDIPEGYSVSREKKERFSLILESASTNQTSMYLCASSAPDRDNTEAFFGQGTRLTVV.